One sample yielded the 7 T cell receptor beta chains listed below, sequenced in a study of somatic mutations in cytotoxic T cells in rheumatoid arthritis. Here immunoSEQ multiplex PCR was the method, and the copy in TCRdb shows in-frame clones only, minus some. The data hold about 10,000 clones, with roughly four fifths observed a single time. Sequencing was carried out using CD8+ T cells sorted from blood. All receptors derive from a woman in her forties or fifties in good health.

V gene TRBV4-3 combines with J gene TRBJ1-6; no clear D. CDR1 LGHNA and CDR2 YSLEER come from the germline V gene. The CDR3 runs to 16 residues. V was trimmed by 0 bases and J by 7 bases, leaving 13 bases between them. The CDR3 DNA sequence: TGCGCCAGCAGCCAAGAAAAAGGAGAAAGGAATTCACCCCTCCACTTT. Protein product: CASSQEKGERNSPLHF.

As regards this clone: An end of the junction differs from the germline gene, which may be a read error. This chain connects TRBV23-1 to TRBJ2-1; possibly TRBD1 for D (5 bases). TRBV23-1 is noted as an ORF with a role that remains uncertain. The CDR3 totals 14 residues. CDR3 sequence: CASSQGTSYNEQFF. CDR3 bases: TGTGCCAGCAGCCAGGGCACCTCCTACAATGAGCAGTTCTTC.

V usage is TRBV28 and J usage is TRBJ2-1, with 11 positions matching TRBD2. The CDR3 sequence is 15 residues long. Germline values: CDR1 MDHEN, CDR2 SYDVKM. The V segment lost 3 bases and the J segment 5 bases; nucleotides outside the gene matches: 3. The CDR3 nucleotides are TGTGCCAGCAGTTTTGGACTAGCGGGTAACAATGAGCAGTTCTTC. Translation gives CASSFGLAGNNEQFF. Full variable domain (remainder filled in from reference TRBV28 and TRBJ2-1): DVKVTQSSRYLVKRTGEKVFLECVQDMDHENMFWYRQDPGLGLRLIYFSYDVKMKEKGDIPEGYSVSREKKERFSLILESASTNQTSMYLCASSFGLAGNNEQFFGPGTRLTVL.

V and J are TRBV4-3 and TRBJ2-7; 7 nucleotides agree with TRBD1. With V trimmed by 8 bases and J by 2 bases, 6 bases remained unmatched. The CDR3 loop spans 13 amino acids. Germline CDR1 and CDR2: LGHNA and YSLEER. CDR3 DNA: TGCGCCAGCTCCATGGACAGGACCTACGAGCAGTACTTC. Its protein is CASSMDRTYEQYF.

The chain is built from TRBV11-2 and TRBJ1-1; D is perhaps TRBD1 (6 bases). The CDR3 totals 14 residues. Germline V gene sequence: CDR1 SGHAT, CDR2 FQNNGV. Trimming took 4 bases from V and 3 from J, leaving 12 bases between them. The CDR3, as DNA: TGTGCCAGCAGCTCACGACAGGAGGACACTGAAGCTTTCTTT. Amino acid sequence: CASSSRQEDTEAFF.

This clone was found a few times. The chain recombines TRBV27 with TRBJ1-3; TRBD1 agrees at 7 bases. The CDR3 is 15 residues long. J was trimmed by 2 bases and V by 3 bases; bases with no gene match: 4. The germline V gene encodes CDR1 MNHEY and CDR2 SMNVEV (reference sequence). As DNA, the CDR3 is TGTGCCAGCAGTTTCTCAGGGGGGACTGGAAACACCATATATTTT. Residues: CASSFSGGTGNTIYF.

This chain links TRBV9 with TRBJ2-7; 7 bases agree with TRBD1. The CDR3 is 15 residues long. J gave up 0 bases and V 4 bases, and 7 bases lay outside the gene matches. The V gene's germline CDR1 is SGDLS and CDR2 YYNGEE. CDR3: CASSPGTVPSYEQYF. CDR3 bases: TGTGCCAGCAGCCCCGGGACAGTCCCCTCCTACGAGCAGTACTTC. Supplemented by reference TRBV9 and TRBJ2-7, the full variable domain reads DSGVTQTPKHLITATGQRVTLRCSPRSGDLSVYWYQQSLDQGLQFLIQYYNGEERAKGNILERFSAQQFPDLHSELNLSSLELGDSALYFCASSPGTVPSYEQYFGPGTRLTVT.